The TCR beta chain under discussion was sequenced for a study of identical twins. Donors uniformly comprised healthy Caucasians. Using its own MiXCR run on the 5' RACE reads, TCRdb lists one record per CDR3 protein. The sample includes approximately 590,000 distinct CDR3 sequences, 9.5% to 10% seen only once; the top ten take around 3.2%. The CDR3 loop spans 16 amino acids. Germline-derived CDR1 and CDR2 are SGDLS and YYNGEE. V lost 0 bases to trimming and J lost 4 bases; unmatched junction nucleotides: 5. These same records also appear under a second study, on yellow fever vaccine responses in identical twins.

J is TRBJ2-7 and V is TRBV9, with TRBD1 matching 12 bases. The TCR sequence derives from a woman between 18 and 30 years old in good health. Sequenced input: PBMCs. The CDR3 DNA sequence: TGTGCCAGCAGCGTAGCTGGGGGACAGGGGGCTTACGAGCAGTACTTC. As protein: CASSVAGGQGAYEQYF.